Listed here are 6 T cell receptor beta chains from one sample, sequenced in a study of blood T cell repertoires in COVID-19. Profiled with immunoSEQ multiplex PCR; TCRdb holds only in-frame clones, not every one. The sample has 280,000 or so clones; about 91% are singletons. Sequencing was done on a sample of peripheral blood. Receptor source: a woman aged 60-75 years with acute or convalescent COVID-19.

The gene calls are TRBV7-9 and TRBJ1-4; tentative D call: TRBD1 (5 bases). Looked up from germline, CDR1 is SEHNR and CDR2 is FQNEAQ (reference sequence). V was trimmed by 5 bases and J by 8 bases, leaving 15 bases between them. The CDR3 contains 14 residues. The CDR3: CASSQGGVGEKLFF. The CDR3 DNA reads as TGTGCCAGCAGCCAAGGAGGGGTTGGAGAAAAACTGTTTTTT.

This chain joins TRBV3-1 (or the pseudogene TRBV3-2) and TRBJ2-5; 9 nucleotides match TRBD2. This CDR3 contains 15 residues. CDR1 is LGHDT, CDR2 YNNKEL, per germline (reference sequence). After removal of 9 bases from V and 4 bases from J, the junction contained 12 bases not matched to a gene. DNA of the CDR3: TGTGCCAGTTTACTAGCGGGCGCTGTCCGAGAGACCCAGTACTTC. Residues: CASLLAGAVRETQYF.

The genes are TRBV5-4 and TRBJ1-5; weak D call: TRBD1 (6 bases). Germline V gene lookup returns CDR1 SGHNT and CDR2 YYREEE (reference sequence). The CDR3 is 14 residues long. Trimming left V 2 bases short and J 6 bases short, with 12 bases between. CDR3 sequence (DNA): TGTGCCAGCAGCTTACAGGGTGGGGGTCAGCCCCAGCATTTT. Translation gives CASSLQGGGQPQHF.

The genes are TRBV7-2 and TRBJ2-7, with TRBD2 identical over 7 bases. Germline lookup yields CDR1 SGHTA and CDR2 FQGNSA. CDR3 length: 14 amino acids. J gave up 2 bases and V 5 bases, and 6 bases lay outside the gene matches. CDR3 DNA: TGTGCCAGCAGCCACGGGACTATCCCCTACGAGCAGTACTTC. Protein sequence: CASSHGTIPYEQYF.

The chain recombines TRBV9 with TRBJ2-5, with D unclear. V shed 3 bases and J shed 2 bases, with 11 bases lying between them. Per the germline V gene, CDR1 is SGDLS and CDR2 is YYNGEE. The CDR3 extends over 14 amino acids. CDR3 bases: TGTGCCAGCAGCGCTGACTCGGATCAAGAGACCCAGTACTTC. As protein: CASSADSDQETQYF.

The genes are TRBV4-3 and TRBJ1-6; D gene uncertain. V was shortened by 1 base and J by 8 bases, with 15 bases between the two germline ends. The CDR3 has 16 residues. Germline values: CDR1 LGHNA, CDR2 YSLEER. CDR3 region: CASSQARGDVYSPLHF. In DNA form, the CDR3 reads TGCGCCAGCAGCCAAGCACGCGGGGATGTGTATTCACCCCTCCACTTT.